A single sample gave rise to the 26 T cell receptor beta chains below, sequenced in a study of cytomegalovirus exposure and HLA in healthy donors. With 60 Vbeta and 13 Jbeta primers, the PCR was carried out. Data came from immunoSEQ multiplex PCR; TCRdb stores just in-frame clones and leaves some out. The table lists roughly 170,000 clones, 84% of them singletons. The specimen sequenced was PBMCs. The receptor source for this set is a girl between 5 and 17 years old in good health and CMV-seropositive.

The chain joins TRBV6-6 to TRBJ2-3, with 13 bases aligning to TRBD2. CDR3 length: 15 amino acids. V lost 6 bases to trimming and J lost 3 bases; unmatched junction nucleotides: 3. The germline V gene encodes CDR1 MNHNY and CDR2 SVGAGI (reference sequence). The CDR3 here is CASRGLAGLTDTQYF. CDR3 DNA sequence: TGTGCCAGCAGGGGACTAGCGGGGTTGACAGATACGCAGTATTTT.

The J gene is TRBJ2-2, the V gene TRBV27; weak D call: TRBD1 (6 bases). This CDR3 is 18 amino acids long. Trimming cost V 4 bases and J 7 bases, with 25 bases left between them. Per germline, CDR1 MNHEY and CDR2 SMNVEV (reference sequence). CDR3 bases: TGTGCCAGCAGTTCCAAAGGGACACCCTCCAGTAGAAGCGGGGAGCTGTTTTTT. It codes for CASSSKGTPSSRSGELFF.

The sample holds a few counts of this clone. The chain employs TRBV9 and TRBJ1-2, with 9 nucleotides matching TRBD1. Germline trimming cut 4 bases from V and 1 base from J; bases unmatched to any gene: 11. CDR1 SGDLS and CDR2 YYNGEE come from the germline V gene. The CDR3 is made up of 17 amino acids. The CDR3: CASSIISGQGSNYGYTF. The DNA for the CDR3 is TGTGCCAGCAGCATCATCTCCGGACAGGGGAGTAACTATGGCTACACCTTC.

CDR3: CASIRGGDTEAFF. The CDR3 DNA reads as TGTGCCAGCATCAGGGGCGGTGACACTGAAGCTTTCTTT. The rearrangement joins TRBV6-1 to TRBJ1-1; possible D gene TRBD1, 6 bases. The CDR3 runs to 13 residues. Germline CDR1 and CDR2: MNHNS and SASEGT. V dropped 7 bases and J dropped 3 bases, with 12 bases sitting between them.

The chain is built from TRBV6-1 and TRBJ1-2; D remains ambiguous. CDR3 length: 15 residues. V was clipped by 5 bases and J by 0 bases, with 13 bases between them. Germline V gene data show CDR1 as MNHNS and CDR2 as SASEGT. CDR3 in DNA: TGTGCCAGCAGTCTCCCAGGCGTCGCTAACTATGGCTACACCTTC. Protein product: CASSLPGVANYGYTF.

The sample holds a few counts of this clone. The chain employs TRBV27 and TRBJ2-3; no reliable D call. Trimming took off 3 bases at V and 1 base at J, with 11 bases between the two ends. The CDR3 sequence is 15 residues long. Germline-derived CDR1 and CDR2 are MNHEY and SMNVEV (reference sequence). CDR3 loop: CASSLVALGTDTQYF. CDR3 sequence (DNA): TGTGCCAGCAGTTTGGTGGCTCTGGGCACAGATACGCAGTATTTT.

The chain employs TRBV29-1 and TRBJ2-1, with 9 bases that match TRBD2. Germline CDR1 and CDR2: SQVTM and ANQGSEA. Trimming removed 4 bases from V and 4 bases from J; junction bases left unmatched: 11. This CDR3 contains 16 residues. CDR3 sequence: CSVVGGGAGGYNEQFF. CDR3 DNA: TGCAGCGTTGTCGGCGGGGGGGCCGGGGGTTACAATGAGCAGTTCTTC.

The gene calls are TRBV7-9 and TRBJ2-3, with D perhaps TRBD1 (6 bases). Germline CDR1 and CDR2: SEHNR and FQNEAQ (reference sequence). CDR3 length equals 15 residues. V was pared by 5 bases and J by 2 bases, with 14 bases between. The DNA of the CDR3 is TGTGCCAGCAGCGTTCAAGGGGACACCACAGATACGCAGTATTTT. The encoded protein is CASSVQGDTTDTQYF.

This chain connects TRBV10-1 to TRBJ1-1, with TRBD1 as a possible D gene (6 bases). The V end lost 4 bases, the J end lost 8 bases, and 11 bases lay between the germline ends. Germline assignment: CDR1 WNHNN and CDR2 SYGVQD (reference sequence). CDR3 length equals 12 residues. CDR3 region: CASSAPTGEAFF. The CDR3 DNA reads TGCGCCAGCAGTGCCCCGACAGGCGAAGCTTTCTTT.

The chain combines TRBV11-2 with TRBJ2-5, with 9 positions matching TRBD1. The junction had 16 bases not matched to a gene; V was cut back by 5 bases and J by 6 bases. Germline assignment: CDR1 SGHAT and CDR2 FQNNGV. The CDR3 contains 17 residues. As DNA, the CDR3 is TGTGCCAGCAGCGAGGGAAAGGGACAGGGAAGGATGAAGACCCAGTACTTC. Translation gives CASSEGKGQGRMKTQYF.

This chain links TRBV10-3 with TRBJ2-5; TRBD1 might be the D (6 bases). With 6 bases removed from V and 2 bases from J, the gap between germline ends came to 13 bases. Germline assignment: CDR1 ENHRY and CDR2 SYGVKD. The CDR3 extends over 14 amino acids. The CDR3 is CAISPTGTQETQYF. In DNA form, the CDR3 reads TGTGCCATCAGCCCGACAGGAACTCAAGAGACCCAGTACTTC.

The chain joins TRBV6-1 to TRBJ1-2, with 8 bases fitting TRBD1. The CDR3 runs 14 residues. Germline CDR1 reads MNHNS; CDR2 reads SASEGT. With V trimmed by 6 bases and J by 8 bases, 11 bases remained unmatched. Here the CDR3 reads CASSRQTGEDGYTF. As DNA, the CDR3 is TGTGCCAGCAGCAGGCAGACAGGGGAGGACGGCTACACCTTC.

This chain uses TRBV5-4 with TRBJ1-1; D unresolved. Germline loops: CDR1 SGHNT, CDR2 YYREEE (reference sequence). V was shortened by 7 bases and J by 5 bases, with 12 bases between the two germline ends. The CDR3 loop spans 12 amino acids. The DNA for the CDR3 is TGTGCCAGCTCTGGCCCCCAGACTGAAGCTTTCTTT. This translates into CASSGPQTEAFF.

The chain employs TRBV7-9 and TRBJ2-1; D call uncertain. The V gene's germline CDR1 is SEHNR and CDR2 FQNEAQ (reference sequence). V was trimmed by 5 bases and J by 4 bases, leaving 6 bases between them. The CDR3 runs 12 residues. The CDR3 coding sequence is TGTGCCAGCAGCGAGCAATACAATGAGCAGTTCTTC. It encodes CASSEQYNEQFF.

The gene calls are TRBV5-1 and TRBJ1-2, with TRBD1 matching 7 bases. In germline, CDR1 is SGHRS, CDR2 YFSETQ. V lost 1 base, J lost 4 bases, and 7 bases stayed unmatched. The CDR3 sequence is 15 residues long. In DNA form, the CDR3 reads TGCGCCAGCAGCTTGACAGGGGCCCCATCCTATGGCTACACCTTC. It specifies CASSLTGAPSYGYTF.

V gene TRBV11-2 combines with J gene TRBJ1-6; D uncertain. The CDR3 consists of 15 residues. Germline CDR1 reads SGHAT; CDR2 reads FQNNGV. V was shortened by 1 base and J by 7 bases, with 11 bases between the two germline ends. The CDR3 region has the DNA TGTGCCAGCAGCTTAGTCGAGGGCCCGAATTCACCCCTCCACTTT. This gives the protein CASSLVEGPNSPLHF.

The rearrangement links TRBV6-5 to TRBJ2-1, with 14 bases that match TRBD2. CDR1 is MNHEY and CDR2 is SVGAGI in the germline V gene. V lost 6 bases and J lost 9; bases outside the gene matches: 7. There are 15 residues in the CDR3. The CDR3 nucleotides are TGTGCCAGCAGGGGACTAGCGGGGGCTAAGGGTGAGCAGTTCTTC. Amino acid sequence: CASRGLAGAKGEQFF.

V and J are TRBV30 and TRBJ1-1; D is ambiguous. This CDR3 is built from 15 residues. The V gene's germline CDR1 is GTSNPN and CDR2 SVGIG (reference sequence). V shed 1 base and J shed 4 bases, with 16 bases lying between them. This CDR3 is CAWSADYFILTEAFF. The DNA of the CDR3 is TGTGCCTGGAGTGCTGACTACTTTATTCTCACTGAAGCTTTCTTT.

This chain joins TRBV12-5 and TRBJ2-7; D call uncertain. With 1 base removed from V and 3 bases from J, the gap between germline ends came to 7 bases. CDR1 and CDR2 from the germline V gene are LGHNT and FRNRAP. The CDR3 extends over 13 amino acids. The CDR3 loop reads CASGLDLNYEQYF. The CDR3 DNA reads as TGTGCTAGTGGTTTGGACTTGAACTACGAGCAGTACTTC.

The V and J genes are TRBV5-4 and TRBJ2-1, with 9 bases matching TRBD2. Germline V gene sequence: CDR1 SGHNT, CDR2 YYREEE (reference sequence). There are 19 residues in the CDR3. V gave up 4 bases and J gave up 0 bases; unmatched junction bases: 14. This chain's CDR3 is CASSPLASGGHSSYNEQFF. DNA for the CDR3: TGTGCCAGCAGCCCGTTGGCCAGCGGGGGGCACTCCTCCTACAATGAGCAGTTCTTC.

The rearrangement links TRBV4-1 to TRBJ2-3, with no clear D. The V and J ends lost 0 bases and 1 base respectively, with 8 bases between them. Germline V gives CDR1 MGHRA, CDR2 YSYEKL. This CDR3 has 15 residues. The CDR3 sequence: CASSQDRGGTDTQYF. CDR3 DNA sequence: TGCGCCAGCAGCCAAGATAGAGGCGGCACAGATACGCAGTATTTT.

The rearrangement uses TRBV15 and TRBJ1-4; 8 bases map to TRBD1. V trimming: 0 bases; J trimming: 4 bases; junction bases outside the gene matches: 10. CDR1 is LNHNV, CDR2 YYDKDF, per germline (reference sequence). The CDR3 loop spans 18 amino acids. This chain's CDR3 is CATSRDSFRGLGNEKLFF. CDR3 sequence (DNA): TGTGCCACCAGCAGAGACTCTTTCAGGGGGCTGGGTAATGAAAAACTGTTTTTT. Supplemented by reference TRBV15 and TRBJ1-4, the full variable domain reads DAMVIQNPRYQVTQFGKPVTLSCSQTLNHNVMYWYQQKSSQAPKLLFHYYDKDFNNEADTPDNFQSRRPNTSFCFLDIRSPGLGDTAMYLCATSRDSFRGLGNEKLFFGSGTQLSVL.

This chain's CDR3 is CASSEKGRTSGYGYTF. CDR3 in DNA: TGTGCCAGCAGTGAAAAGGGGAGGACGTCGGGGTATGGCTACACCTTC. The rearrangement joins TRBV6-1 to TRBJ1-2; maybe TRBD1 (5 bases). The germline V and J ends were trimmed by 2 bases and 5 bases, with 18 bases remaining between them. The CDR3 sequence is 16 residues long. Germline CDR1 MNHNS, CDR2 SASEGT.

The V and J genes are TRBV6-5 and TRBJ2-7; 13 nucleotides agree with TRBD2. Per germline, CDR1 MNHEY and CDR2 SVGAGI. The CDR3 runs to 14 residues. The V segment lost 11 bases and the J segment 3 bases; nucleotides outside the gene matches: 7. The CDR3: CAAQGLAGDYEQYF. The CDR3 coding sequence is TGTGCCGCCCAAGGACTAGCGGGGGACTACGAGCAGTACTTC.

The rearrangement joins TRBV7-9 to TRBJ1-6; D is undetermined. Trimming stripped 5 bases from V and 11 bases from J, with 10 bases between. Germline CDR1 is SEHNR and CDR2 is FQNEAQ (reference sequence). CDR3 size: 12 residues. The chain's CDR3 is CASSLLITPLHF. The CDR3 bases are TGTGCCAGCAGCCTGCTAATCACACCCCTCCACTTT.

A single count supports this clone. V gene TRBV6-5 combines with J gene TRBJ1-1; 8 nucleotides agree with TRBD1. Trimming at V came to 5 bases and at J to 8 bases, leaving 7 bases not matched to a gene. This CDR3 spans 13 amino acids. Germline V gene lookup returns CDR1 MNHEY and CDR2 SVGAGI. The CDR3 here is CASSKQGVGEAFF. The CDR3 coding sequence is TGTGCCAGCAGTAAACAGGGGGTAGGAGAAGCTTTCTTT.